The next 26 T cell receptor beta chains were all read from a single sample in a study of T cells in women clearing cervical HPV infection. The assay was immunoSEQ multiplex PCR, and TCRdb's table has in-frame clones only and misses some. In total, the table holds approximately 30,000 clones. The sample comprised blood buffy coat. The receptors shown here come from a woman between 18 and 75 years old with a cervical HPV16 infection that either progressed to CIN3+ or cleared (not recorded which).

For this clone: From the germline J gene comes the end of the CDR3, since the read stops 3 residues before it. This chain links TRBV19 with TRBJ1-1; no firm D call. This CDR3 region has 12 residues. Germline loops: CDR1 LNHDA, CDR2 SQIVND (reference sequence). V was pared by 9 bases and J by 1 base, with 9 bases between. The CDR3 loop is CASCTRNTEAFF. CDR3 DNA, as far as it was read: TGTGCCAGCTGCACAAGGAACACTGAA.

CDR3 DNA (partial): TGTGCCAGTAGTGCGGGATCCCAAGAGACA. Protein sequence: CASSAGSQET. The whole CDR3 region reads CASSAGSQETAFF. V is TRBV19 and J is TRBJ1-1; D gene unclear. The missing CDR3 end, 3 residues past where the read stops, is filled in from the germline J gene. Germline values: CDR1 LNHDA, CDR2 SQIVND (reference sequence). There are 13 residues in the CDR3.

Worth noting for this clone: The read terminates 3 residues before the CDR3 end, so the remaining end is supplied by the germline J gene. V is TRBV18 and J is TRBJ1-1; D remains unclear. The CDR3 totals 13 residues. The germline V gene has CDR1 KGHSH and CDR2 LQKENI. V lost 6 bases to trimming and J lost 1 base, with 9 bases between them. Here the CDR3 reads CASSLTSNTEAFF. The sequenced part of the CDR3 DNA is TGTGCCAGCTCCCTGACATCGAACACTGAA.

Remarks on this clone: Coverage ceases 3 residues before the CDR3 finishes, and the germline J gene fills in the end. This chain connects TRBV7-9 to TRBJ2-5; TRBD1 matches 7 bases. The germline gives CDR1 SEHNR, CDR2 FQNEAQ (reference sequence). The V and J ends lost 5 bases and 3 bases, in that order; junction bases with no gene match: 3. CDR3 length: 13 amino acids. CDR3 amino acids: CASSIGTEETQYF. The CDR3 bases that were read are TGTGCCAGCAGCATCGGGACAGAAGAGACC.

Partial CDR3 DNA: TGTGCCAGTAGTATTCAGGACAGGGGGCGAGGTACC. Translating it yields CASSIQDRGRGT. The complete CDR3 reads CASSIQDRGRGTYTF. The genes are TRBV19 and TRBJ1-2, with 11 bases aligning to TRBD1. Read data end 3 residues before the CDR3 end; the end is taken from the germline J gene. CDR1 and CDR2 from the germline V gene are LNHDA and SQIVND (reference sequence). CDR3 length equals 15 residues. Complete variable domain (other parts from reference TRBV19 and TRBJ1-2): DGGITQSPKYLFRKEGQNVTLSCEQNLNHDAMYWYRQDPGQGLRLIYYSQIVNDFQKGDIAEGYSVSREKKESFPLTVTSAQKNPTAFYLCASSIQDRGRGTYTFGSGTRLTVV.

The DNA read from the CDR3 is TGTGCCAGCAGCCCCCGGGACAGGTACACCGGGGAG. Protein sequence: CASSPRDRYTGE. The CDR3, in full, reads CASSPRDRYTGELFF. This sequence joins TRBV7-6 and TRBJ2-2; 8 bases line up with TRBD1. The CDR3 end falls 3 residues outside the read, so it is completed with the germline J gene. CDR1 SGHVS and CDR2 FNYEAQ come from the germline V gene. The CDR3 covers 15 residues. After removal of 5 bases from V and 3 bases from J, the junction contained 5 bases not matched to a gene.

As for this clone: Sequencing ends 3 residues short of the CDR3 end; the germline J gene provides the rest. V usage is TRBV20-1 and J usage is TRBJ2-1; possibly TRBD2 for D (5 bases). CDR3 length: 16 residues. Germline CDR1 DFQATT, CDR2 SNEGSKA (reference sequence). With 4 bases removed from V and 0 bases from J, the gap between germline ends came to 16 bases. CDR3 residues: CSANGVSYSSYNEQFF. CDR3 DNA, as far as it was read: TGCAGTGCTAACGGGGTTTCTTACAGCTCCTACAATGAG.

This chain's CDR3 is CSAYPRGGIFFEQYF. CDR3 DNA (partial): TGCAGTGCTTACCCACGGGGGGGGATTTTTTTCGAG. This chain uses TRBV20-1 with TRBJ2-7, with 8 bases that match TRBD2. The read ends 3 residues early relative to the CDR3; the germline J gene fills the gap. The CDR3 covers 15 residues. Germline loops: CDR1 DFQATT, CDR2 SNEGSKA (reference sequence). Losses at the gene ends were 5 bases for V and 6 bases for J; bases not matched to a gene: 15.

With regard to this clone: The missing CDR3 end, 3 residues past where the read stops, is filled in from the germline J gene. This rearrangement joins TRBV20-1 to TRBJ1-5, with D perhaps matching TRBD1 (5 bases). With 3 bases removed from V and 6 bases from J, the gap between germline ends came to 12 bases. There are 13 residues in the CDR3. From germline, CDR1 is DFQATT and CDR2 SNEGSKA (reference sequence). CDR3 sequence: CSASAGISQPQHF. CDR3 DNA (partial): TGCAGTGCTAGTGCAGGGATCAGTCAGCCC.

A note on this clone: The CDR3 end falls 3 residues outside the read, so it is completed with the germline J gene. The chain employs TRBV18 and TRBJ1-1, with 8 bases fitting TRBD1. Germline-derived CDR1 and CDR2 are KGHSH and LQKENI. There are 14 residues in the CDR3. After removal of 4 bases from V and 1 base from J, the junction contained 2 bases not matched to a gene. CDR3 region: CASSLGQGNTEAFF. CDR3 bases read: TGTGCCAGCTCACTAGGACAGGGGAACACTGAA.

A word on this clone: The observed sequence ends 3 residues before the CDR3 terminus, with the missing tail filled in from the germline J gene. This chain joins TRBV20-1 and TRBJ1-5; 10 bases are shared with TRBD1. J was trimmed by 6 bases and V by 1 base; bases with no gene match: 3. The CDR3 contains 14 residues. Germline V gene data show CDR1 as DFQATT and CDR2 as SNEGSKA (reference sequence). The CDR3 is CSARVTGGIQPQHF. The sequenced CDR3 bases are TGCAGTGCTAGAGTGACAGGGGGCATTCAGCCC.

As regards this clone: The CDR3 end lies 3 residues beyond the end of the read and is filled in from the germline J gene. The chain links TRBV5-1 to TRBJ2-4; 9 bases align to TRBD1. Trimming cost V 4 bases and J 0 bases; bases outside gene matches: 11. The CDR3 contains 18 residues. Germline V gives CDR1 SGHRS, CDR2 YFSETQ. The sequenced CDR3 bases are TGCGCCAGCAGCGCCGGGGACAGGGAAGCTCTAGCCAAAAACATT. Encoded protein: CASSAGDREALAKNI. The full CDR3 reads CASSAGDREALAKNIQYF.

To note about this clone: The read ends 3 residues shy of where the CDR3 ends; the end is completed using the germline J gene. This chain links TRBV20-1 with TRBJ2-2, with D maybe TRBD1 (5 bases). Germline V gene data show CDR1 as DFQATT and CDR2 as SNEGSKA (reference sequence). CDR3 length: 14 amino acids. CDR3 bases read: TGCAGTGCTAGTGGGCAGGGCAGAAATGAAAAG. Its translation is CSASGQGRNEK. The whole CDR3 protein reads CSASGQGRNEKLFF.

As for this clone: Coverage ceases 3 residues before the CDR3 finishes, and the germline J gene fills in the end. V gene TRBV19 combines with J gene TRBJ1-2, with D unclear. This CDR3 has 12 amino acids. V was trimmed by 7 bases and J by 3 bases, leaving 9 bases between them. Germline CDR1 reads LNHDA; CDR2 reads SQIVND (reference sequence). The part of the CDR3 DNA that was read is TGTGCCAGTATTCGGGGAGACTATGGC. Translating gives CASIRGDYG. The entire CDR3 is CASIRGDYGYTF.

This clone shows up as medium-sized by frequency. Read sequence stops 3 residues before the CDR3 end, and the germline J gene provides the missing end. The chain employs TRBV2 and TRBJ2-7, with D hard to call. The germline CDR1 and CDR2 sequences are SNHLY and FYNNEI. Between the trimmed V and J ends, which lost 8 bases and 4 bases, there was a span of 9 bases. This CDR3 region has 11 residues. The sequenced part of the CDR3 DNA is TGTGCCAGCTCAGTAGGGTACGAG. This translates into CASSVGYE. The CDR3 in full is CASSVGYEQYF.

Worth noting for this clone: The sequenced fragment ends 3 residues before the CDR3 boundary, so the rest is inferred from the germline J gene. The rearrangement links TRBV28 to TRBJ1-1, with 8 nucleotides matching TRBD1. The CDR3 runs to 15 residues. Germline CDR1 is MDHEN and CDR2 is SYDVKM. Trimming took 5 bases from V and 6 from J; bases not matched to a gene: 11. The CDR3 spells CASSRPDRATPEAFF. The CDR3 DNA, read in part, is TGTGCCAGCAGTCGACCGGACAGGGCGACGCCTGAA. Filled out from reference TRBV28 and TRBJ1-1, the complete variable domain reads DVKVTQSSRYLVKRTGEKVFLECVQDMDHENMFWYRQDPGLGLRLIYFSYDVKMKEKGDIPEGYSVSREKKERFSLILESASTNQTSMYLCASSRPDRATPEAFFGQGTRLTVV.

As concerns this clone: The read finishes 3 residues shy of the CDR3 end, and the germline J gene is used to complete it. V and J are TRBV6-2 or TRBV6-3 and TRBJ1-1; 7 bases agree with TRBD1. Trimming took 4 bases from V and 0 from J; bases not matched to a gene: 8. Germline V gives CDR1 MNHEY, CDR2 SVGEGT. The CDR3 is made up of 16 amino acids. Incomplete CDR3 DNA: TGTGCCAGCAGTTTCCCGCGGGACAGAATGAACACTGAA. Translated: CASSFPRDRMNTE. The CDR3 in full is CASSFPRDRMNTEAFF.

With regard to this clone: Read data end 3 residues before the CDR3 end; the end is taken from the germline J gene. The genes are TRBV10-3 and TRBJ2-2, with D perhaps matching TRBD2 (5 bases). Trimming removed 2 bases from V and 5 bases from J, with 15 bases in between. CDR1 and CDR2 from the germline V gene are ENHRY and SYGVKD. The CDR3 length is 16 residues. The CDR3 sequence: CAISEGPGGDTGELFF. Partial CDR3 DNA: TGTGCCATCAGTGAGGGCCCAGGAGGAGATACCGGGGAG.

Concerning this clone: The DNA ends 3 residues before the CDR3 does, and the rest of the CDR3 is filled in from the germline J gene. This rearrangement joins TRBV5-5 to TRBJ2-7; the match to TRBD1 covers 10 bases. The CDR3 totals 15 residues. Trimming at V came to 4 bases and at J to 6 bases, leaving 10 bases not matched to a gene. Germline CDR1 is SGHKS and CDR2 is YYEKEE (reference sequence). CDR3 bases read: TGTGCCAGCAGCCTGACAGGGGGCATCGGGGCCGAG. Residues: CASSLTGGIGAE. The complete CDR3 protein is CASSLTGGIGAEQYF.

Concerning this clone itself: The read terminates 3 residues ahead of where the CDR3 ends, so the germline J gene completes it. The J gene is TRBJ2-1, the V gene TRBV5-1; the D gene is possibly TRBD2 (7 bases). The CDR3 totals 17 residues. Germline assignment: CDR1 SGHRS and CDR2 YFSETQ. V lost 6 bases to trimming and J lost 1 base, with 20 bases between them. CDR3 DNA, as far as it was read: TGCGCCAGCACCGACGGTGTGGGGGGGACATCCTACAATGAG. Encoded protein: CASTDGVGGTSYNE. In full, the CDR3 is CASTDGVGGTSYNEQFF.

Note on this clone: Read sequence stops 3 residues before the CDR3 end, and the germline J gene provides the missing end. The chain combines TRBV10-3 with TRBJ1-6, with 10 bases fitting TRBD1. After removal of 4 bases from V and 9 bases from J, the junction contained 3 bases not matched to a gene. This CDR3 is 14 amino acids long. Germline loops: CDR1 ENHRY, CDR2 SYGVKD. The sequenced part of the CDR3 DNA is TGTGCCATCAGTGGGGGGACAGGGGTTTCACCC. Its translation: CAISGGTGVSP. The CDR3 in full is CAISGGTGVSPLHF.

In regard to this clone: Coverage ceases 3 residues before the CDR3 finishes, and the germline J gene fills in the end. This chain uses TRBV30 with TRBJ2-7; D not certain. This CDR3 comprises 12 residues. CDR1 and CDR2 (germline): GTSNPN, SVGIG (reference sequence). Trimming pared 5 bases from V and 0 bases from J, leaving 8 bases between. The CDR3 bases that were read are TGTGCCTGGTCAATTAGCTCCTACGAG. Translated: CAWSISSYE. The full-length CDR3 reads as CAWSISSYEQYF.

Comment on this clone: The missing CDR3 end, 3 residues past where the read stops, is filled in from the germline J gene. The rearrangement links TRBV19 to TRBJ2-3, with a tentative D call TRBD2 (6 bases). The CDR3 consists of 13 residues. The V and J ends lost 7 bases and 3 bases respectively, with 11 bases between them. The germline V gene encodes CDR1 LNHDA and CDR2 SQIVND (reference sequence). The DNA read from the CDR3 is TGTGCCAGTAAGGGGAGGAATACAGATACG. This codes for CASKGRNTDT. The whole CDR3 is CASKGRNTDTQYF.

As to this clone: The CDR3 end lies 3 residues beyond the end of the read and is filled in from the germline J gene. The chain recombines TRBV7-2 with TRBJ2-4; 9 bases agree with TRBD1. CDR3 length equals 14 residues. CDR1 SGHTA and CDR2 FQGNSA come from the germline V gene. CDR3 bases read: TGTGCCAGCAGCTTACTCGGGACAGGGTATGGT. Translated: CASSLLGTGYG. The entire CDR3 sequence reads CASSLLGTGYGQYF. Full variable domain (rest looked up from reference TRBV7-2 and TRBJ2-4): GAGVSQSPSNKVTEKGKDVELRCDPISGHTALYWYRQSLGQGLEFLIYFQGNSAPDKSGLPSDRFSAERTGGSVSTLTIQRTQQEDSAVYLCASSLLGTGYGQYFGAGTRLSVL.

CDR3 region: CASSLPQDRGLGYTF. The covered CDR3 bases are TGTGCCAGCAGCTTGCCACAAGACAGGGGGCTTGGC. J is TRBJ1-2 and V is TRBV5-4; 10 nucleotides agree with TRBD1. The observed sequence ends 3 residues before the CDR3 terminus, with the missing tail filled in from the germline J gene. Germline values: CDR1 SGHNT, CDR2 YYREEE (reference sequence). CDR3 length equals 15 residues. V shed 1 base, J shed 7 bases, and the junction held 7 bases outside the gene matches.

On this clone itself: The observed sequence ends 3 residues before the CDR3 terminus, with the missing tail filled in from the germline J gene. The V and J genes are TRBV6-1 and TRBJ2-1, with TRBD1 matching 8 bases. Per the germline V gene, CDR1 is MNHNS and CDR2 is SASEGT. The CDR3 is 15 residues long. J gave up 7 bases and V 1 base, and 6 bases lay outside the gene matches. The CDR3 DNA, read in part, is TGTGCCAGCAGTGAAGATTTCAGGGGGCTGAATGAG. This sequence encodes CASSEDFRGLNE. The entire CDR3 is CASSEDFRGLNEQFF.